This passage covers 5 T cell receptor beta chains from one sample sequenced in a study of blood T cell repertoires in COVID-19. Produced via immunoSEQ multiplex PCR; TCRdb's table is partial and in-frame only. The sample lists over 250,000 clones, 65% to 85% occurring once. Sequencing used peripheral blood. The source is a human donor with COVID-19, enrolled during active disease. The donor label of this sample is uncertain.

The chain has TRBV6-5 and TRBJ1-1; 8 positions match TRBD1. CDR1 and CDR2 (germline): MNHEY, SVGAGI. The CDR3 is 13 amino acids. Germline trimming cut 6 bases from V and 8 bases from J; bases unmatched to any gene: 8. The CDR3 spells CASRKGQVEEAFF. The CDR3, as DNA: TGTGCCAGCAGGAAGGGACAGGTCGAGGAAGCTTTCTTT.

This sequence joins TRBV19 and TRBJ1-2; 7 nucleotides align to TRBD1. The CDR3 is 14 residues long. Germline CDR1 reads LNHDA; CDR2 reads SQIVND (reference sequence). V shed 7 bases and J 1 base; nucleotides not matched to a gene: 6. CDR3 in amino acids: CASNGQAHNYGYTF. The CDR3 DNA is TGTGCCAGTAATGGACAGGCCCATAACTATGGCTACACCTTC.

The rearrangement uses TRBV11-3 and TRBJ2-3; possible D gene TRBD1, 6 bases. The CDR3 sequence is 16 residues long. Trimming pared 1 base from V and 2 bases from J, leaving 13 bases between. Per germline, CDR1 SGHNT and CDR2 YENEEA. CDR3 DNA sequence: TGTGCCAGCAGCTTAGGGGTGGGACAATCCACAGATACGCAGTATTTT. Its protein is CASSLGVGQSTDTQYF.

The chain employs TRBV28 and TRBJ1-1, with 9 bases that match TRBD1. Trimming cost V 6 bases and J 4 bases; bases outside gene matches: 12. The CDR3 consists of 16 residues. Germline loops: CDR1 MDHEN, CDR2 SYDVKM. The CDR3 sequence is CASSIPTGGASTEAFF. The DNA of the CDR3 is TGTGCCAGCAGCATTCCTACAGGGGGCGCATCCACTGAAGCTTTCTTT. Looking up the rest from reference TRBV28 and TRBJ1-1 gives the full variable domain: DVKVTQSSRYLVKRTGEKVFLECVQDMDHENMFWYRQDPGLGLRLIYFSYDVKMKEKGDIPEGYSVSREKKERFSLILESASTNQTSMYLCASSIPTGGASTEAFFGQGTRLTVV.

This rearrangement joins TRBV5-1 to TRBJ1-4; the match to TRBD1 covers 7 bases. CDR1 is SGHRS, CDR2 YFSETQ, per germline. The V segment lost 4 bases and the J segment 0 bases; nucleotides outside the gene matches: 6. This CDR3 comprises 16 residues. The CDR3 DNA is TGCGCCAGCAGCCCGGGACAGACGTCAACTAATGAAAAACTGTTTTTT. It codes for CASSPGQTSTNEKLFF.